A selection of T cell receptor beta chains follows, all from one sample in a study of T cells in Graves' hyperthyroidism and ophthalmopathy. In TCRdb, the multiplex PCR reads were re-called with MiXCR into one record per CDR3 protein. The sample shows hundreds of thousands of distinct CDR3 sequences, about 15% of them seen only once. Source material: blood. The receptors originated from a woman aged 45 to 65 with Graves' ophthalmopathy. Both conserved end residues are part of each CDR3. The order of the fields is V gene, clone size, D gene, J gene, CDR3 DNA, CDR3 protein. D genes are given only for firm matches. A clone size is listed for some rows: how often the clone was seen (once, few, many), or a class if it is expanded.

V: TRBV15; size: few; D: -; J: TRBJ1-5; DNA: TGTGCCACCAGCAGAGGCACGTTCACTACAATCCACAATCAGCCCCAGCATTTT; CDR3: CATSRGTFTTIHNQPQHF
V: TRBV15; size: many; D: TRBD1; J: TRBJ2-7; DNA: TGTGCCACCAGCAGATACCGGGACAGAACTTCCCTTCGCTACGAGCAGTACTTC; CDR3: CATSRYRDRTSLRYEQYF
V: TRBV5-5; size: -; D: -; J: TRBJ2-1; DNA: TGTGCCAGCAGCCGGCGGGACAGCTACAATGAGCAGTTCTTC; CDR3: CASSRRDSYNEQFF
V: TRBV18; size: many; D: -; J: TRBJ2-1; DNA: TGTGCCAGCTCACCCCGGGAGGGACAGCCCTACAATGAGCAGTTCTTC; CDR3: CASSPREGQPYNEQFF
V: TRBV6-1; size: -; D: TRBD1; J: TRBJ2-1; DNA: TGTGCCAGCAGACATAGGACAGGGAACATTGGACGGGAGTTCTTC; CDR3: CASRHRTGNIGREFF
V: TRBV7-9; size: few; D: -; J: TRBJ1-3; DNA: TGTGCCAGTCCGGGGACACCCGTTTGGGACTCTGGAAACACCATATATTTT; CDR3: CASPGTPVWDSGNTIYF
V: TRBV18; size: many; D: -; J: TRBJ2-7; DNA: TGTGCCAGCTCACCGGGGGTTAGGGGCGAGCAGTACTTC; CDR3: CASSPGVRGEQYF
V: TRBV12-3/TRBV12-4; size: -; D: -; J: TRBJ1-1; DNA: TGTGCCAGCAGTTCGACGGGGGCCTTGAACACTGAAGCTTTCTTT; CDR3: CASSSTGALNTEAFF
V: TRBV5-1; size: many; D: -; J: TRBJ2-7; DNA: TGCGCCAGCAGCTTGGGTTTTCGGGAGCAGTACTTC; CDR3: CASSLGFREQYF
V: TRBV25-1; size: few; D: TRBD2; J: TRBJ2-3; DNA: TGTGCCAGCAGTGGCCGCGGGGGGAGAACAGATACGCAGTATTTT; CDR3: CASSGRGGRTDTQYF